What follows are 4 T cell receptor beta chains derived from one specimen sequenced in a study of blood T cell repertoires in COVID-19 (TCRdb year 2020). Library prep was done by the immunoSEQ multiplex PCR assay. TCRdb provides this immuneACCESS table in a form limited to in-frame rearrangements. Some clones are lacking; in checked studies, under half of them reflect an unresolved V gene, and why the rest are absent is not known. This sample has about 290,000 clones in its table, and 70% to 90% of those were observed once. The ten largest clonotypes hold approximately 3.8% of the sample. The sequencing sample was made of peripheral blood. These receptors all come from a woman between 50 and 59 years old with active or convalescent COVID-19.

CDR3 in DNA: TGTGCCAGCAGCTCATCCACTAGCGGGCATTCCTACGAGCAGTACTTC. Its translation: CASSSSTSGHSYEQYF. The genes are TRBV7-6 and TRBJ2-7; 9 bases are a match to TRBD2. The V gene end was trimmed by 4 bases and the J gene end by 1 base; junction bases not matched to a gene: 8. This CDR3 contains 16 residues. Germline loops: CDR1 SGHVS, CDR2 FNYEAQ. Based on the CDR3 plus reference TRBV7-6 and TRBJ2-7, the full variable domain is GAGVSQSPRYKVTKRGQDVALRCDPISGHVSLYWYRQALGQGPEFLTYFNYEAQQDKSGLPNDRFSAERPEGSISTLTIQRTEQRDSAMYRCASSSSTSGHSYEQYFGPGTRLTVT.

V and J are TRBV5-1 and TRBJ2-7; no clear D gene. The CDR3 is 15 amino acids. V was cut by 0 bases and J by 0 bases, with 10 bases left in between. Germline loops: CDR1 SGHRS, CDR2 YFSETQ. The CDR3: CASSLVAQRSYEQYF. The DNA of the CDR3 is TGCGCCAGCAGCTTGGTAGCCCAGCGCTCCTACGAGCAGTACTTC.

The genes are TRBV7-3 and TRBJ2-3; TRBD2 might be the D (6 bases). Trimming left V 3 bases short and J 0 bases short, with 10 bases between. Germline V gene lookup returns CDR1 SGHTA and CDR2 FQGTGA. The CDR3 has 15 amino acids. CDR3 in amino acids: CASSLRGASTDTQYF. CDR3 DNA: TGTGCCAGCAGCTTGCGGGGCGCGAGCACAGATACGCAGTATTTT.

This chain joins TRBV30 and TRBJ2-7; 7 nucleotides match TRBD1. The V and J ends lost 5 bases and 6 bases, in that order; junction bases with no gene match: 10. The CDR3 spans 13 residues. The germline V gene has CDR1 GTSNPN and CDR2 SVGIG (reference sequence). CDR3 DNA sequence: TGTGCCTGGGGCCGACAGGGTACTGCCGAGCAGTACTTC. It codes for CAWGRQGTAEQYF.